The present T cell receptor (beta chain) was sequenced within a study of CXCR3-negative and CXCR3-positive naive CD8 T cells. The authors made the TRB cDNA libraries by 5' RACE using UMI labels. For each CDR3 protein, TCRdb gives one entry from its re-call of the 5' RACE reads, without DNA. Its clone listing holds 30,000 to 40,000 distinct CDR3 sequences. The receptor was isolated from a human donor in good health. Some clones in this sample may be carry-over from other donors' samples. The sample taken for sequencing was memory CD8+ T cells from blood.

The CDR3 loop reads CASSFFSRVNQPQHF. V usage is TRBV12-3 or TRBV12-4 and J usage is TRBJ1-5; TCRdb's assignment of TRBD1 cannot be checked, as there is no DNA. The length of the CDR3 is 15 residues.